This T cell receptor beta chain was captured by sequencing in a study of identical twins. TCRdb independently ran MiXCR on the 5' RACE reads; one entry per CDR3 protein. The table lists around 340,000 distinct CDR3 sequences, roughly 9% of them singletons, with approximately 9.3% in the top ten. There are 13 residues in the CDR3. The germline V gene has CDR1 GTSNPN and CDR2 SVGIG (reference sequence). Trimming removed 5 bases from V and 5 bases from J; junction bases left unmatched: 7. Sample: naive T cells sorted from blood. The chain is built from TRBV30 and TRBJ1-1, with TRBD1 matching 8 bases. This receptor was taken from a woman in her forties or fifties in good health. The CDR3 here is CAWVGQGRTEAFF. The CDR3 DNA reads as TGTGCCTGGGTTGGACAGGGTAGGACTGAAGCTTTCTTT.